The following is a TCR beta chain sequence with its context. Its antigen remains undetermined. Base qualities are not at hand, and no much larger clone is one base apart. These data are taken from a study of brain T cells in children with intractable seizures (dated by TCRdb to the early 2020s). A note on the overall study: A NanoString immunology panel was first used to screen resected brain tissue from some 51 pediatric epilepsy surgery cases for immune gene transcripts. Of the roughly 12 selected surgery cases, pre-surgery blood was also sequenced for eight, so four had brain tissue only.

General conclusions and limits of the study: The patients' HCMV serostatus was not known, and viral specificity was inferred solely from CDR3 sequence similarity. Sequencing depth differed between pre- and post-surgery blood, so clones missing from the pre-surgery sample may reflect undersampling.

The immunoSEQ assay was applied to genomic DNA to generate the TCR beta chain sequences. On the study's bioinformatics: CDR3 sequences not starting with the conserved framework cysteine at position 104 were manually removed. To get clonality, the normalized Shannon's Diversity Index was subtracted from one, giving values from 0 (maximal diversity) to 1 (oligoclonal). Chi-squared comparison-of-proportions tests were used to check whether the frequency of the same CDR3 differed between samples, for example brain versus blood. Public clonotypes were identified through searches of immuneACCESS, and similarity to known antiviral clonotypes was evaluated with the VDJdb browser. TCRdb took this table from immuneACCESS and kept in-frame rearrangements with V and J called. Such tables lack part of the clones; where checked against another copy, unresolved V genes explain under half of the gap, and the rest is unexplained. V, J and clone size derive from that table, while D and trimming were established from the DNA sequence. In this sample the table shows about 350,000 clones, nearly 95% of which occur a single time. The top ten constitute 5.7% of the sample.

The time point label of this sample denotes: blood from clinic visit 5 months post-surgery; TSC patient then seizure free. The surgery cases that showed the highest brain T cell transcript signatures were chosen for TCR beta chain sequencing of brain tissue, and of blood when it was available. Patients had been treated with at least one anti-epileptic drug before surgery. The TCR-sequenced patients were children whose drug-resistant epilepsy was caused by tuberous sclerosis complex, focal cortical dysplasia, Rasmussen encephalitis or hemimegalencephaly. Bulk genomic DNA was isolated from unsorted brain tissue and whole blood using the Monarch genomic DNA purification kit. Source: peripheral blood, taken roughly 5 months after surgery. The sequence came from a boy under two years old with tuberous sclerosis and intractable seizures.

The DNA sequence is TGTGCCAGCAGCTTAGGGGGGGATCCTGGAAACACCATATATTTT. This sequence encodes CASSLGGDPGNTIYF. The chain couples TRBV7-3 to TRBJ1-3, and TRBD1 may be the D gene, going by 5 matching bases. At the junction V is shortened by 2 bases and J by 2 bases, with 10 bases in between. The CDR3 contains 15 residues, cysteine and phenylalanine counted. Left in the record is the CDR3 DNA by itself, 45 bases read in frame from the first base. CDR1 and CDR2, per the germline V gene, are SGHTA and FQGTGA.